This TCR beta chain was retrieved from a study of blood T cell repertoires in COVID-19. The ends lost 7 bases at V and 4 bases at J; junction bases unmatched: 4. The CDR3 extends over 15 amino acids. Looked up from germline, CDR1 is SGHTA and CDR2 is FQGNSA. Using immunoSEQ multiplex PCR, the repertoire was profiled, and TCRdb retains in-frame clones only, with some absent. This sample has 49,000 or so clones; 80% to 90% occur once, and the top ten carry 25% to 40%. The genes are TRBV7-2 and TRBJ2-6; TRBD2 matches 10 bases. The sequenced sample consisted of peripheral blood. This sequence was found in a woman aged 80 or over with COVID-19, enrolled during active disease. CDR3 sequence (DNA): TGTGCCAGCAACATAGCGGGGGGAGGGGCCAACGTCCTGACTTTC. It specifies CASNIAGGGANVLTF. The entire variable domain, with the rest obtained from reference TRBV7-2 and TRBJ2-6, is as follows: GAGVSQSPSNKVTEKGKDVELRCDPISGHTALYWYRQSLGQGLEFLIYFQGNSAPDKSGLPSDRFSAERTGGSVSTLTIQRTQQEDSAVYLCASNIAGGGANVLTFGAGSRLTVL.